This note documents a single T cell receptor beta chain sequence. What it binds is unknown. TCRdb's copy holds only in-frame clones and misses some; the assay was immunoSEQ multiplex PCR. The sample contains about 4,000 clones, more than 60% of which appear only once. The data are from a study of tumor-infiltrating lymphocytes in localized non-small cell lung cancer. About the study: Resected tumor was paired with non-adjacent uninvolved lung from the same patient.

Study-wide results and caveats: Technical variation could not be separated from intratumor heterogeneity here. TCR sequencing covered a subset of patients with enough tissue.

The CDR3 length is 18 residues. The germline V gene has CDR1 SGHDN and CDR2 FVKESK. V was shortened by 0 bases and J by 1 base, with 18 bases between the two germline ends. J is TRBJ1-2 and V is TRBV14; D call uncertain. The clonotype originates from a human donor with non-small cell lung cancer. Material: uninvolved lung tissue not adjacent to the tumor. In nucleotides, the CDR3 is TGTGCCAGCAGCCAAGAGCCACGAATCAGTTCACTTAACTATGGCTACACCTTC. This gives the protein CASSQEPRISSLNYGYTF.